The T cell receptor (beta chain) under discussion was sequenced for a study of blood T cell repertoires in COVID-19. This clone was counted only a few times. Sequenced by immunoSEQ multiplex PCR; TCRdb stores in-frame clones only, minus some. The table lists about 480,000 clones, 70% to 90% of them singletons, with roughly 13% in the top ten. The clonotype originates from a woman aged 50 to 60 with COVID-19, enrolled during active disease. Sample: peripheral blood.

The DNA of the CDR3 is TGTGCCAGCAGCTTAATCACAGGAAGGGGCTCAGATACGCAGTATTTT. Translated, it gives CASSLITGRGSDTQYF. V gene TRBV7-9 combines with J gene TRBJ2-3; D might be TRBD1 (5 bases). The CDR3 extends over 16 amino acids. V lost 2 bases to trimming and J lost 4 bases, with 16 bases between them. The germline gives CDR1 SEHNR, CDR2 FQNEAQ (reference sequence).